This T cell receptor (beta chain) was captured by sequencing in a study of cytotoxic CD8 clonotypes in ibrutinib-treated CLL. Study-wide results and caveats: Clonality went up at ibrutinib response and then declined back toward baseline at progression.

Germline assignment: CDR1 SGHVS and CDR2 FNYEAQ. V gave up 1 base and J gave up 3 bases; unmatched junction bases: 7. The CDR3 runs to 16 residues. This clone occurred a few times. What it binds is unknown. The data were produced by immunoSEQ multiplex PCR, yet TCRdb's version contains in-frame clones alone and is incomplete. The sample holds 130,000 or so clones; approximately 83% are singletons and the top ten take roughly 2%. Sequenced material: PBMCs, taken after 24 months of ibrutinib treatment. The rearrangement uses TRBV7-6 and TRBJ2-5; 8 bases map to TRBD2. This receptor was obtained from a human donor with chronic lymphocytic leukemia. CDR3: CASSLVGSGAKETQYF. In DNA, the CDR3 is TGTGCCAGCAGCTTAGTAGGTAGCGGGGCCAAAGAGACCCAGTACTTC.